A single sample gave rise to the 10 T cell receptor beta chains below, sequenced in a study of somatic mutations in cytotoxic T cells in rheumatoid arthritis. Sequenced by immunoSEQ multiplex PCR; TCRdb stores in-frame clones only, minus some. The sample holds 15,000 or so clones; around 90% are singletons and the top ten take over 15%. The sample taken for sequencing was CD4+ T cells sorted from blood. The receptor set was obtained from a man between 65 and 85 years old with rheumatoid arthritis.

The rearrangement joins TRBV28 to TRBJ1-2; no definite D call. Germline V gene lookup returns CDR1 MDHEN and CDR2 SYDVKM. V shed 2 bases and J shed 2 bases, with 6 bases lying between them. The CDR3 is made up of 13 amino acids. As DNA, the CDR3 is TGTGCCAGCAGTTTAGGCAGGAACTATGGCTACACCTTC. The encoded protein is CASSLGRNYGYTF.

V is TRBV5-1 and J is TRBJ2-1; 12 nucleotides match TRBD2. V shed 0 bases, J shed 2 bases, and the junction held 0 bases outside the gene matches. This CDR3 spans 16 amino acids. Looked up from germline, CDR1 is SGHRS and CDR2 is YFSETQ. CDR3 residues: CASSLGTSGTYNEQFF. Here the CDR3 DNA reads TGCGCCAGCAGCTTGGGGACTAGCGGGACCTACAATGAGCAGTTCTTC. Using reference TRBV5-1 and TRBJ2-1 for the parts outside the CDR3, the full variable domain is KAGVTQTPRYLIKTRGQQVTLSCSPISGHRSVSWYQQTPGQGLQFLFEYFSETQRNKGNFPGRFSGRQFSNSRSEMNVSTLELGDSALYLCASSLGTSGTYNEQFFGPGTRLTVL.

The V and J genes are TRBV18 and TRBJ1-1; no definite D call. CDR1 is KGHSH and CDR2 is LQKENI in the germline V gene. Trimming took 3 bases from V and 4 from J, leaving 9 bases between them. There are 13 residues in the CDR3. The CDR3 region is CASSPPGATEAFF. The CDR3, as DNA: TGTGCCAGCTCACCCCCAGGTGCCACTGAAGCTTTCTTT. The full variable domain, with the rest looked up from reference TRBV18 and TRBJ1-1, is NAGVMQNPRHLVRRRGQEARLRCSPMKGHSHVYWYRQLPEEGLKFMVYLQKENIIDESGMPKERFSAEFPKEGPSILRIQQVVRGDSAAYFCASSPPGATEAFFGQGTRLTVV.

The rearrangement links TRBV10-3 to TRBJ1-1; possibly TRBD1 for D (6 bases). CDR1 and CDR2 from the germline V gene are ENHRY and SYGVKD. CDR3 length equals 12 residues. Between the trimmed V and J ends, which lost 4 bases and 6 bases, there was a span of 9 bases. DNA of the CDR3: TGTGCCATCAGTGTATCAGGGGCTGAAGCTTTCTTT. It encodes CAISVSGAEAFF.

This chain connects TRBV12-5 to TRBJ2-2; D remains ambiguous. V dropped 7 bases and J dropped 5 bases, with 5 bases sitting between them. This CDR3 has 11 amino acids. In germline, CDR1 is LGHNT, CDR2 FRNRAP. The CDR3 loop is CASALTGELFF. The CDR3 DNA sequence: TGTGCTAGTGCCTTAACCGGGGAGCTGTTTTTT.

Only one count was recorded for this clone. The CDR3 loop is CASSPEDTLNTEAFF. CDR3 nucleotide sequence: TGCGCCAGCAGCCCAGAGGACACTCTGAACACTGAAGCTTTCTTT. The genes are TRBV4-1 and TRBJ1-1, with a weak D call TRBD1 (5 bases). The germline CDR1 and CDR2 sequences are MGHRA and YSYEKL. The CDR3 consists of 15 residues. Trimming took off 4 bases at V and 0 bases at J, with 12 bases between the two ends.

Notes on this clone: Sequence at one end of the junction differs from germline and may be a read error. V and J are TRBV7-3 and TRBJ2-3; TRBD1 might be the D (6 bases). Germline-derived CDR1 and CDR2 are SGHTA and FQGTGA. CDR3 length: 15 amino acids. CDR3 DNA sequence: TGTGCCAGCAGCTTAAATGGCCAGGGGATCGATAGGCAACATTTT. It encodes CASSLNGQGIDRQHF.

The chain is built from TRBV6-1 and TRBJ1-1, with TRBD1 as a possible D gene (6 bases). In germline, CDR1 is MNHNS, CDR2 SASEGT. The CDR3 contains 12 residues. With 5 bases removed from V and 7 bases from J, the gap between germline ends came to 11 bases. CDR3 sequence: CASSPRDNEAFF. The CDR3 DNA reads as TGTGCCAGCAGTCCCCGGGACAATGAAGCTTTCTTT.

There are a few counts of this clone. V is TRBV20-1 and J is TRBJ1-1, with TRBD1 matching over 8 bases. Losses at the gene ends were 6 bases for V and 7 bases for J; bases not matched to a gene: 4. This CDR3 has 11 amino acids. CDR1 and CDR2 (germline): DFQATT, SNEGSKA (reference sequence). The chain's CDR3 is CSAEGQDEAFF. The CDR3 bases are TGCAGTGCCGAGGGACAGGATGAAGCTTTCTTT.

The chain carries TRBV4-1 and TRBJ2-2, with a weak D call TRBD2 (7 bases). Germline CDR1 reads MGHRA; CDR2 reads YSYEKL. Trimming removed 2 bases at V and 4 bases at J, with 11 bases between. The CDR3 covers 15 residues. The CDR3 DNA reads TGCGCCAGCAGCCAACCTAGGGGGGGCACCGGGGAGCTGTTTTTT. Translation: CASSQPRGGTGELFF.